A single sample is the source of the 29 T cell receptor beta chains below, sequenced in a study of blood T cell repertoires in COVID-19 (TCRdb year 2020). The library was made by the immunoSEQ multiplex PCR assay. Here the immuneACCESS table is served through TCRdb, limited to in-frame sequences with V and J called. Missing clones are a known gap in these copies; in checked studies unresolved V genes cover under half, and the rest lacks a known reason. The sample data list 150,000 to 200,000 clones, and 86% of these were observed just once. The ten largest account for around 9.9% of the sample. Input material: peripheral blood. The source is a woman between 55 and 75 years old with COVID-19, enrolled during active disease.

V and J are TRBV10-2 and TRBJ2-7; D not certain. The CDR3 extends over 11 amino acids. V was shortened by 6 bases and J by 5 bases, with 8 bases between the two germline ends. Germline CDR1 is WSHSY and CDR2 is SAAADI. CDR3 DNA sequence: TGCGCCAGCAGGTTTATTGACGAGCAGTACTTC. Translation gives CASRFIDEQYF.

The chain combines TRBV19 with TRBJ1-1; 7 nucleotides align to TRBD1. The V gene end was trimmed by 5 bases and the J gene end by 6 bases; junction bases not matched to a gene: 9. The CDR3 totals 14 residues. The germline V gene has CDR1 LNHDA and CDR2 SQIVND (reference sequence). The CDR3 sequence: CASSSDRVGSEAFF. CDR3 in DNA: TGTGCCAGTAGTTCCGACAGGGTTGGCTCTGAAGCTTTCTTT.

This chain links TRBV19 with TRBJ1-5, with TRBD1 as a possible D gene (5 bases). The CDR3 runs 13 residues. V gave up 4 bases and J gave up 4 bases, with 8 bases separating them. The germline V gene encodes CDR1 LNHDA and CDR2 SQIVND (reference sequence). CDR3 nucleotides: TGTGCCAGTAGTAGCGGGGCTAATCAGCCCCAGCATTTT. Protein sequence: CASSSGANQPQHF.

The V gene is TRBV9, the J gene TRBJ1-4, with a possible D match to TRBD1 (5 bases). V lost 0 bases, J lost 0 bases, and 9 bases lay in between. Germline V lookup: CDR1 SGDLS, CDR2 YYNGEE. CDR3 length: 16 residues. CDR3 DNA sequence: TGTGCCAGCAGCGTAGATGGGGCGGCAACTAATGAAAAACTGTTTTTT. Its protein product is CASSVDGAATNEKLFF.

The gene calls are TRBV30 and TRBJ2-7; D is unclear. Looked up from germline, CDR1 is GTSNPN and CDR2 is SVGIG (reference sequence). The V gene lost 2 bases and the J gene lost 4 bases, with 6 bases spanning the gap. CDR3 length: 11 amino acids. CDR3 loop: CAWSSGYEQYF. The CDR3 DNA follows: TGTGCCTGGAGTTCAGGTTACGAGCAGTACTTC. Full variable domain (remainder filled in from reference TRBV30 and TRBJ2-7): SQTIHQWPATLVQPVGSPLSLECTVEGTSNPNLYWYRQAAGRGLQLLFYSVGIGQISSEVPQNLSASRPQDRQFILSSKKLLLSDSGFYLCAWSSGYEQYFGPGTRLTVT.

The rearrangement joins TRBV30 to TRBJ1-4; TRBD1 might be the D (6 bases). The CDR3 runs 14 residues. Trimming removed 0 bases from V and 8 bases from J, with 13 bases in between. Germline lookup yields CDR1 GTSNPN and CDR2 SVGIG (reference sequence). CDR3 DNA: TGTGCCTGGAGTGTGAAGGGGGTGGGAGAAAAACTGTTTTTT. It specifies CAWSVKGVGEKLFF.

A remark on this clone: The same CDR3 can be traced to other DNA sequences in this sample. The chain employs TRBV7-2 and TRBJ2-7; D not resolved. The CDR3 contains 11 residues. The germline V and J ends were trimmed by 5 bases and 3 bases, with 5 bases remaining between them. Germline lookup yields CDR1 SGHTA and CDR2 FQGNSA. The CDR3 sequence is CASSPNYEQYF. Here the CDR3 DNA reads TGTGCCAGCAGCCCAAACTACGAGCAGTACTTC.

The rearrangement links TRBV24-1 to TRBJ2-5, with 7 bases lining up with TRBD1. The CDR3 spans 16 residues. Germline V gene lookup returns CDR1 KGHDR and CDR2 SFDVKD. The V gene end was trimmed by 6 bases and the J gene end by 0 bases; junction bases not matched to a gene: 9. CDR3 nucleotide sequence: TGTGCCACCAGTTCTAGACAGGGTGGGAACCAAGAGACCCAGTACTTC. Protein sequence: CATSSRQGGNQETQYF.

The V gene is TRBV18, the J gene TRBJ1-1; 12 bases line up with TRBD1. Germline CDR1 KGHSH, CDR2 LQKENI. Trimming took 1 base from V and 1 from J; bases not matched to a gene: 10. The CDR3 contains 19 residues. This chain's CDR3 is CASSPQLRGQGAANTEAFF. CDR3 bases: TGTGCCAGCTCACCACAACTTCGGGGACAGGGGGCAGCGAACACTGAAGCTTTCTTT.

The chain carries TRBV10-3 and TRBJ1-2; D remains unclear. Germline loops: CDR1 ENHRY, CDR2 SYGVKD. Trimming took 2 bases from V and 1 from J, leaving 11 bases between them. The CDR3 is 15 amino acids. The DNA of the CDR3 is TGTGCCATCAGTGAGCAACAGCCAGATAACTATGGCTACACCTTC. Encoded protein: CAISEQQPDNYGYTF.

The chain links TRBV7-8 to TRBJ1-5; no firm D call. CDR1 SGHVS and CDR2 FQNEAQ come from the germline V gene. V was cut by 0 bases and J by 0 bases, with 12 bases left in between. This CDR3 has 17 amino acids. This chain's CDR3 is CASSLAIREYSNQPQHF. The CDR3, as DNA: TGTGCCAGCAGCTTAGCGATTCGGGAATATAGCAATCAGCCCCAGCATTTT. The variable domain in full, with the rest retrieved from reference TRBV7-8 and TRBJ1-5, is GAGVSQSPRYKVAKRGQDVALRCDPISGHVSLFWYQQALGQGPEFLTYFQNEAQLDKSGLPSDRFFAERPEGSVSTLKIQRTQQEDSAVYLCASSLAIREYSNQPQHFGDGTRLSIL.

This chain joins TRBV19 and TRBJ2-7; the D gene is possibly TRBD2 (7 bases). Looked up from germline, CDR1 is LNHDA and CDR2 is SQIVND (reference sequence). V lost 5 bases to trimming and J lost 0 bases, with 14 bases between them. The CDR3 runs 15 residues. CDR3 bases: TGTGCCAGTAGTGCCGGGGCGGGGGCCTCCTACGAGCAGTACTTC. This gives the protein CASSAGAGASYEQYF.

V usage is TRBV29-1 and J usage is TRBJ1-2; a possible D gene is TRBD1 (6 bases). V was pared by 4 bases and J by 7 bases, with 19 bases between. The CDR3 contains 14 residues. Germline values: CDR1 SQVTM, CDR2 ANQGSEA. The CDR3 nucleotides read TGCAGCGTTGTTGAGGGGGTAGAAAAAGGTGGCTACACCTTC. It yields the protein CSVVEGVEKGGYTF.

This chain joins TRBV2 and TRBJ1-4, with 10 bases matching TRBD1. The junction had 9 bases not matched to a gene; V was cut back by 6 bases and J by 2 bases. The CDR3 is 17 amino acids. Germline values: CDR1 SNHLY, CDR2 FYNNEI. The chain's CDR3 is CASRAGTGVATNEKLFF. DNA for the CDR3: TGTGCCAGCAGGGCCGGGACAGGGGTGGCTACTAATGAAAAACTGTTTTTT.

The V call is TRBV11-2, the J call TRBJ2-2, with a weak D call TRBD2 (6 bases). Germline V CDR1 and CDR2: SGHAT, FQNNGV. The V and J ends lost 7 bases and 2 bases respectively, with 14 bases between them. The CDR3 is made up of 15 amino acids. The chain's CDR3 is CASTLVAANTGELFF. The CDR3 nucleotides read TGTGCCAGCACGTTGGTAGCGGCAAACACCGGGGAGCTGTTTTTT.

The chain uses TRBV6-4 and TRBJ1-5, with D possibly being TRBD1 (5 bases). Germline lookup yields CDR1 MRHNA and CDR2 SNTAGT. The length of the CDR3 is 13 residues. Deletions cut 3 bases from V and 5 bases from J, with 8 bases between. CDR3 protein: CASSEGADQPQHF. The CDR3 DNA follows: TGTGCCAGCAGTGAAGGGGCAGATCAGCCCCAGCATTTT.

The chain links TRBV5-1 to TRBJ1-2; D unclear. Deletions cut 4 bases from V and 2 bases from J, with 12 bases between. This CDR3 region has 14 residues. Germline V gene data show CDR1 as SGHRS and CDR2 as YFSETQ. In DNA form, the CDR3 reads TGCGCCAGCAGCCCCAAGGGAGACAACTATGGCTACACCTTC. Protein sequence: CASSPKGDNYGYTF.

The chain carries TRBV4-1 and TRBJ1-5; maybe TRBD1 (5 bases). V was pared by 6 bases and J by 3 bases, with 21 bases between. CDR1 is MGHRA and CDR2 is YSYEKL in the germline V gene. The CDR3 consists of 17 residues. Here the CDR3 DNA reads TGCGCCAGCAGGCAAAGGGAACAGGCCACCGACAATCAGCCCCAGCATTTT. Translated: CASRQREQATDNQPQHF.

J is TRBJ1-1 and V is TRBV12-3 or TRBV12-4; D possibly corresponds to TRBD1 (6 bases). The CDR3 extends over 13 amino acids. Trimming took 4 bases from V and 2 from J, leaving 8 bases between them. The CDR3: CASSYRANTEAFF. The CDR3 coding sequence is TGTGCCAGCAGTTACAGGGCTAACACTGAAGCTTTCTTT.

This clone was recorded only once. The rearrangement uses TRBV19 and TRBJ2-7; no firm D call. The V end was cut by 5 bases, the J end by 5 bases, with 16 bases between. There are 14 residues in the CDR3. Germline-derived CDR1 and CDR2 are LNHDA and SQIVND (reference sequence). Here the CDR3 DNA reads TGTGCCAGTAGTCCCACAGACGGCAGCAACGAGCAGTACTTC. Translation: CASSPTDGSNEQYF. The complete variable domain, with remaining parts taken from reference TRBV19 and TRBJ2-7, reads DGGITQSPKYLFRKEGQNVTLSCEQNLNHDAMYWYRQDPGQGLRLIYYSQIVNDFQKGDIAEGYSVSREKKESFPLTVTSAQKNPTAFYLCASSPTDGSNEQYFGPGTRLTVT.

Here the CDR3 DNA reads TGTGCCAGCAGTTTAGCGGTTGGGAACACTGAAGCTTTCTTT. Translating it yields CASSLAVGNTEAFF. The chain links TRBV27 to TRBJ1-1, with D hard to call. Between the trimmed V and J ends, which lost 2 bases and 1 base, there was a span of 8 bases. From germline, CDR1 is MNHEY and CDR2 SMNVEV (reference sequence). This CDR3 is built from 14 residues.

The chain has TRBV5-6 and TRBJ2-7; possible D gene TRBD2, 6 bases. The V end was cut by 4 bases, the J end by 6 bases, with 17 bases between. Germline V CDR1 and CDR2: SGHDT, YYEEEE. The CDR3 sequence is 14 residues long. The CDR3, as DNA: TGTGCCAGCAGCCCTCCCGGACGGGACTCCGAGCAGTACTTC. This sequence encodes CASSPPGRDSEQYF.

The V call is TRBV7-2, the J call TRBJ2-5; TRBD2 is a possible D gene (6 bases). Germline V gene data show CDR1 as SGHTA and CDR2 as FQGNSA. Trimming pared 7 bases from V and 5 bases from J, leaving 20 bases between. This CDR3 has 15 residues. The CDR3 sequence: CASTPYGSRVETQYF. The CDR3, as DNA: TGTGCCAGCACCCCTTACGGGAGTAGGGTCGAGACCCAGTACTTC. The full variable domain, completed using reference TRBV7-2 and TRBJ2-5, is GAGVSQSPSNKVTEKGKDVELRCDPISGHTALYWYRQSLGQGLEFLIYFQGNSAPDKSGLPSDRFSAERTGGSVSTLTIQRTQQEDSAVYLCASTPYGSRVETQYFGPGTRLLVL.

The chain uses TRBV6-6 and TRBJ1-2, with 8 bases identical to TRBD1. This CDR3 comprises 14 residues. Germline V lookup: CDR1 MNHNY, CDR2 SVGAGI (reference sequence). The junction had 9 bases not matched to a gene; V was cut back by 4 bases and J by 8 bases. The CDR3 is CASSLYTGGEGYTF. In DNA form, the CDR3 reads TGTGCCAGCAGTTTATATACAGGGGGAGAGGGCTACACCTTC.

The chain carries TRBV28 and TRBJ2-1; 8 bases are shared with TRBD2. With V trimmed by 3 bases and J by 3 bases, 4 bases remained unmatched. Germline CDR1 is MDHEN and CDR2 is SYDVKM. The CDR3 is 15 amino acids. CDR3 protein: CASSFEAGVYNEQFF. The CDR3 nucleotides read TGTGCCAGCAGTTTCGAAGCGGGAGTCTACAATGAGCAGTTCTTC. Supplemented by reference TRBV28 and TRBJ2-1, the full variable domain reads DVKVTQSSRYLVKRTGEKVFLECVQDMDHENMFWYRQDPGLGLRLIYFSYDVKMKEKGDIPEGYSVSREKKERFSLILESASTNQTSMYLCASSFEAGVYNEQFFGPGTRLTVL.

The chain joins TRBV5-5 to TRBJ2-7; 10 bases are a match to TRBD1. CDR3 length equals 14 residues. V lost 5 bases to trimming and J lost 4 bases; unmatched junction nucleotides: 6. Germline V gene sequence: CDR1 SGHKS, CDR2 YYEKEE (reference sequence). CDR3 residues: CASRLTGGGYEQYF. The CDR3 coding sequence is TGTGCCAGCAGGCTGACAGGGGGCGGTTACGAGCAGTACTTC.

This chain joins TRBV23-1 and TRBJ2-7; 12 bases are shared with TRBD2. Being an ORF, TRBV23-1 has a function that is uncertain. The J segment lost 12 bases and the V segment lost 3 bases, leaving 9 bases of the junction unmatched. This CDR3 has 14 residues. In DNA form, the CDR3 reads TGCGCCAGCAGTCACCCCGGACTAGCGGGATTCTGGTACTTC. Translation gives CASSHPGLAGFWYF.

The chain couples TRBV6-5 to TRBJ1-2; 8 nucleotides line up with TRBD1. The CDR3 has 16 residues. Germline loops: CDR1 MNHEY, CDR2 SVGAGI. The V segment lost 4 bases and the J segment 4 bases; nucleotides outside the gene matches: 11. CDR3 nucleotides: TGTGCCAGCAGTTCCCGGAGACAGGGGATCCGCTATGGCTACACCTTC. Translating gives CASSSRRQGIRYGYTF.

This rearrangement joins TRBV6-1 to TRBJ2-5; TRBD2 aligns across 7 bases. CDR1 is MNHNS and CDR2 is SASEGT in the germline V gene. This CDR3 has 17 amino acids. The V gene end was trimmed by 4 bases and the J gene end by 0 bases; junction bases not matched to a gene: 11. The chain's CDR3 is CASSVREGPEYQETQYF. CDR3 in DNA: TGTGCCAGCAGTGTAAGGGAGGGACCAGAGTACCAAGAGACCCAGTACTTC.